This TCR beta chain was identified in a study of T cells in Graves' hyperthyroidism and ophthalmopathy. Turning to the study itself: Sampling of peripheral blood happened at initial diagnosis, prior to any treatment.

Authors of the study amplified TCR beta CDR3 regions from RNA transcripts. When the TCR CDR3 underwent first-round RT-PCR, the HTBI primer set was used. TCRdb used MiXCR to reprocess the multiplex PCR reads, holding one entry per CDR3 protein. The profile covers about 640,000 distinct CDR3 sequences, with around 20% appearing a single time and roughly 30% taken by the ten largest. Concerning this clonotype: What it binds is unknown.

Exclusion criteria comprised uncontrolled infection, other autoimmune disease, pregnancy or lactation. The germline gives CDR1 SGDLS, CDR2 YYNGEE. V gave up 2 bases and J gave up 10 bases; unmatched junction bases: 9. The CDR3 is 15 amino acids. General study points: Among clonotypes expanded in thyroid above 0.001, most were also found in blood.

This clonotype originated in a man younger than 45 with Graves' ophthalmopathy. The chain couples TRBV9 to TRBJ2-1; TRBD1 aligns across 10 bases. Sequencing was carried out using blood. The CDR3 coding sequence is TGTGCCAGCAGCGTCACCGGGACAGGGGTACTCGAGCAGTTCTTC. Protein: CASSVTGTGVLEQFF.